The 9 T cell receptor beta chains given below trace back to one sample, sequenced in a study of response to subunit inactivated influenza vaccine. Via MiXCR, TCRdb re-called the RT-PCR reads, giving one row per CDR3 protein. The repertoire holds about 540,000 distinct CDR3 sequences, around 25% seen once, with approximately 3% in the top ten. These data were also reused for a study on T cells expressing NK-cell markers. That work contributes: 5'RACE template switching with UMIs generated TCR beta cDNA.

Specimen: CD4+ T cells sorted from PBMCs, collected 12 days after vaccination. These receptors originate from a man in his fifties who received an inactivated influenza vaccine.

This chain uses TRBV20-1 with TRBJ2-5; 9 bases align to TRBD1. Germline CDR1 DFQATT, CDR2 SNEGSKA (reference sequence). After removal of 0 bases from V and 1 base from J, the junction contained 6 bases not matched to a gene. This CDR3 comprises 16 residues. The DNA for the CDR3 is TGCAGTGCTAGAGATCCGCGACAGGGGGTCCAAGAGACCCAGTACTTC. Its translation: CSARDPRQGVQETQYF.

The genes are TRBV20-1 and TRBJ2-2, with D unclear. The germline gives CDR1 DFQATT, CDR2 SNEGSKA (reference sequence). The CDR3 covers 14 residues. Between the trimmed V and J ends, which lost 3 bases and 4 bases, there was a span of 12 bases. CDR3 amino acids: CSASRARSTGELFF. The CDR3 coding sequence is TGCAGTGCTAGTCGGGCTAGAAGCACCGGGGAGCTGTTTTTT.

CDR3 region: CASSRSGDLNTEAFF. CDR3 bases: TGTGCCAGCAGCCGTTCCGGAGATTTGAACACTGAAGCTTTCTTT. This rearrangement joins TRBV3-1 to TRBJ1-1, with D unresolved. The CDR3 consists of 15 residues. V lost 4 bases and J 0 bases, leaving 12 bases between the germline ends. Germline lookup yields CDR1 LGHDT and CDR2 YNNKEL (reference sequence).

The CDR3 region has the DNA TGTGCCAGCAGGGAGGGAATAGGCTCCTACAATGAGCAGTTCTTC. The encoded protein is CASREGIGSYNEQFF. This chain uses TRBV28 with TRBJ2-1; D may be TRBD2 (6 bases). The germline V and J ends were trimmed by 6 bases and 0 bases, with 12 bases remaining between them. There are 15 residues in the CDR3. Germline-derived CDR1 and CDR2 are MDHEN and SYDVKM.

This clonotype has more than one count but fewer than ten. The rearrangement uses TRBV4-3 and TRBJ2-5, with a weak D call TRBD1 (6 bases). Trimming stripped 1 base from V and 5 bases from J, with 11 bases between. Germline V gene data show CDR1 as LGHNA and CDR2 as YSLEER. This CDR3 spans 14 amino acids. CDR3 loop: CASSQVAGGETQYF. The CDR3 DNA reads TGCGCCAGCAGCCAAGTAGCTGGGGGCGAGACCCAGTACTTC.

This chain uses TRBV20-1 with TRBJ2-5; D gene unclear. Germline V gene sequence: CDR1 DFQATT, CDR2 SNEGSKA (reference sequence). Between the trimmed V and J ends, which lost 1 base and 4 bases, there was a span of 7 bases. This CDR3 is built from 12 residues. The CDR3 bases are TGCAGTGCTAGAGTTTCCTCAGAGACCCAGTACTTC. Translated, it gives CSARVSSETQYF.

This clonotype occurred a few times. The rearrangement links TRBV4-3 to TRBJ2-3; the D is unclear. The CDR3 covers 12 residues. Trimming took 0 bases from V and 8 from J, leaving 6 bases between them. The germline CDR1 and CDR2 sequences are LGHNA and YSLEER. For the CDR3, the DNA is TGCGCCAGCAGCCAAGATGAAGGTACGCAGTATTTT. It codes for CASSQDEGTQYF.

This clonotype was found a few times. The V gene is TRBV7-2, the J gene TRBJ2-7; D ambiguous. The V gene's germline CDR1 is SGHTA and CDR2 FQGNSA. With 4 bases removed from V and 3 bases from J, the gap between germline ends came to 10 bases. The CDR3 is made up of 13 amino acids. CDR3 in amino acids: CASSYQTGYEQYF. CDR3 nucleotide sequence: TGTGCCAGCAGCTATCAAACCGGCTACGAGCAGTACTTC. The full variable domain, in which reference TRBV7-2 and TRBJ2-7 provide the parts outside the CDR3, is GAGVSQSPSNKVTEKGKDVELRCDPISGHTALYWYRQSLGQGLEFLIYFQGNSAPDKSGLPSDRFSAERTGGSVSTLTIQRTQQEDSAVYLCASSYQTGYEQYFGPGTRLTVT.

Comment on this clonotype: Its ends do not fully match the called genes, so a read error is possible. This chain links TRBV5-1 with TRBJ1-1; possibly TRBD1 for D (5 bases). Germline V gene sequence: CDR1 SGHRS, CDR2 YFSETQ. The CDR3 is made up of 13 amino acids. CDR3 loop: CTSSQTANTEAFF. The CDR3 nucleotides are TGCACCAGCAGCCAGACAGCGAACACTGAAGCTTTCTTT.